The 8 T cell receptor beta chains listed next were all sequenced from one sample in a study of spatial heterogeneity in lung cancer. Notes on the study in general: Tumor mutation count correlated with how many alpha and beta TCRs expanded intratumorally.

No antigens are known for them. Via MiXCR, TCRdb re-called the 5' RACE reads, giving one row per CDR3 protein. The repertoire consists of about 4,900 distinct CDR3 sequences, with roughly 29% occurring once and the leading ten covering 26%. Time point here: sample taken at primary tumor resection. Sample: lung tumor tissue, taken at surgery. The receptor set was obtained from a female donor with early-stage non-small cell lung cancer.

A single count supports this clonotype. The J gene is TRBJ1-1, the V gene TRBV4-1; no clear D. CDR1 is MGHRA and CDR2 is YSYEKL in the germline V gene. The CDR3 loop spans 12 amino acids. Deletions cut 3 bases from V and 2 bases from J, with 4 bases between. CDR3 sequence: CASSQGNTEAFF. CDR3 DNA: TGCGCCAGCAGCCAGGGAAACACTGAAGCTTTCTTT.

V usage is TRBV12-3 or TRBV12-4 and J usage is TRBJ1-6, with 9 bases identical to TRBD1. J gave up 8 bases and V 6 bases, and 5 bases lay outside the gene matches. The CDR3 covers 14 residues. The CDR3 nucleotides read TGTGCCAGCAGCAGGACAGGGGCCGATTCACCCCTCCACTTT. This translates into CASSRTGADSPLHF.

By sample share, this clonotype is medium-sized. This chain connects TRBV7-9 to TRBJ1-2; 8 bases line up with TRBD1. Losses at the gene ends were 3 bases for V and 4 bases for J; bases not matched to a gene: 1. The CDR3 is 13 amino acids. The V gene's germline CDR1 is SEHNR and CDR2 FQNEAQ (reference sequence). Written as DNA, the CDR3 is TGTGCCAGCAGCTTTCAGGGGGCCTATGGCTACACCTTC. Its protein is CASSFQGAYGYTF.

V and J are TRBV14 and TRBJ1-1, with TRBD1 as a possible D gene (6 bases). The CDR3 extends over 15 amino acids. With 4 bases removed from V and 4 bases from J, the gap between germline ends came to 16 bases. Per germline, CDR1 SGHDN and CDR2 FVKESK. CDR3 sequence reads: CASSPGGAFGTEAFF. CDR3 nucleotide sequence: TGTGCCAGCAGCCCGGGGGGCGCGTTCGGCACTGAAGCTTTCTTT.

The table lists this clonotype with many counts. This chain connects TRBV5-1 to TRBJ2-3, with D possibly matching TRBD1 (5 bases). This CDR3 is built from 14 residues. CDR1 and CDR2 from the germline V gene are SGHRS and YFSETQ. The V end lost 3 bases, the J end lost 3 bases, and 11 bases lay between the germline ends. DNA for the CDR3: TGCGCCAGCAGCTCCCGACAGCTGACAGATACGCAGTATTTT. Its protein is CASSSRQLTDTQYF.

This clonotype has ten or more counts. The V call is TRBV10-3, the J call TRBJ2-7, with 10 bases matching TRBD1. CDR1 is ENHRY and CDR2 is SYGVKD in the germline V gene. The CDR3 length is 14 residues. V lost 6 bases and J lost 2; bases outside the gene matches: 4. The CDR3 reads CAIRPGQGTYEQYF. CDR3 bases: TGTGCCATCAGACCGGGACAGGGGACCTACGAGCAGTACTTC.

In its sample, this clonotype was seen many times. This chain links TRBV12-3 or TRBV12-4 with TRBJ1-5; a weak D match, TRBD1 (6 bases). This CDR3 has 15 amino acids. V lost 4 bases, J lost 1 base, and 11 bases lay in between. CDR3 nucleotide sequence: TGTGCCAGCAGTTGGAATGGACAGAGCAATCAGCCCCAGCATTTT. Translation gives CASSWNGQSNQPQHF.

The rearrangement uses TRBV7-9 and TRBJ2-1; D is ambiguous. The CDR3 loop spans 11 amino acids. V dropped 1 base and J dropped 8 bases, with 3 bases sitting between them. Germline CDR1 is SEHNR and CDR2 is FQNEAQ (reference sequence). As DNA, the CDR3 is TGTGCCAGCAGCTTAGGTGATGAGCAGTTCTTC. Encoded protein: CASSLGDEQFF.